Listed below are T cell receptor beta chains from one sample, sequenced in a study of blood T cells in healthy people across ages. Each CDR3 protein is one row after TCRdb ran MiXCR on the 5' RACE reads. This table holds approximately 600,000 distinct CDR3 sequences, around 54% found once. What was sequenced was blood. These receptors were collected from a man in his fifties or sixties in good health. Each CDR3 is given with its conserved first and last residue. Some rows mark clone size as missing; the rest say once, few, many or name a class of expanded clone.

V gene: TRBV29-1
J gene: TRBJ1-2
clone size: few
CDR3 protein: CSVDESTGGNGYTF

V gene: TRBV10-3
J gene: TRBJ2-5
clone size: few
CDR3 protein: CAISESTIQETQYF

V gene: TRBV29-1
J gene: TRBJ1-1
clone size: -
CDR3 protein: CSVERGGGGTEAFF

V gene: TRBV18
J gene: TRBJ2-1
clone size: once
CDR3 protein: CASSPQTSGTYNEQFF

V gene: TRBV15
J gene: TRBJ2-4
clone size: -
CDR3 protein: CATTQDRGLANIQYF

V gene: TRBV7-2
J gene: TRBJ2-1
clone size: -
CDR3 protein: CASSLVPLVAGALNEQFF

V gene: TRBV3-1
J gene: TRBJ2-7
clone size: medium-sized
CDR3 protein: CASSQGVRAYEQYF

V gene: TRBV27
J gene: TRBJ2-4
clone size: few
CDR3 protein: CASVGLGEAKNIQYF

V gene: TRBV12-3/TRBV12-4
J gene: TRBJ2-3
clone size: -
CDR3 protein: CASSRGLQREGDTQYF

V gene: TRBV7-2
J gene: TRBJ2-1
clone size: -
CDR3 protein: CASSLVGGGPNEQFF

V gene: TRBV12-3/TRBV12-4
J gene: TRBJ1-2
clone size: few
CDR3 protein: CASTLLILGRRANYGYTF

V gene: TRBV6-5
J gene: TRBJ2-4
clone size: -
CDR3 protein: CASSAPGSKNIQYF

V gene: TRBV7-9
J gene: TRBJ2-3
clone size: -
CDR3 protein: CASSLGTLSTDTQYF

V gene: TRBV11-2
J gene: TRBJ2-4
clone size: -
CDR3 protein: CASSLGVLAKNIQYF

V gene: TRBV20-1
J gene: TRBJ2-3
clone size: -
CDR3 protein: CSARDKGGTRTDTQYF